The 28 T cell receptor beta chains in this list originate from one sample, sequenced in a study of Ad26.COV2.S vaccination and SARS-CoV-2 variants. Clones were sequenced by immunoSEQ multiplex PCR, and TCRdb holds only the in-frame ones, with some missing. The sample consists of more than 300,000 clones, just over 85% of them appearing once. Specified treatment: over 15 received Ad26.COV2.S at low or high dose, single or two shots; a few received placebo; per-sample allocation not given. Day 63 after the first vaccine or placebo injection was the time point for sampling. The source was peripheral blood, collected in a trial of Ad26.COV2.S vaccine versus placebo. These receptors originate from a person aged 18-65 years who received the Ad26.COV2.S COVID-19 vaccine or a placebo.

J is TRBJ2-1 and V is TRBV20-1, with D uncertain. The CDR3 runs 12 residues. The V gene lost 3 bases and the J gene lost 5 bases, with 8 bases spanning the gap. Germline CDR1 DFQATT, CDR2 SNEGSKA (reference sequence). The CDR3 reads CSASPTNNEQFF. For the CDR3, the DNA is TGCAGTGCTAGTCCAACCAACAATGAGCAGTTCTTC.

J is TRBJ2-5 and V is TRBV9, with 9 bases fitting TRBD2. V shed 4 bases, J shed 5 bases, and the junction held 15 bases outside the gene matches. Per germline, CDR1 SGDLS and CDR2 YYNGEE. The CDR3 runs to 17 residues. The CDR3 bases are TGTGCCAGCAGCTCACGCGGGGGCACTAGCGGGTGGGAGACCCAGTACTTC. This translates into CASSSRGGTSGWETQYF.

The J gene is TRBJ2-7, the V gene TRBV4-3; D not resolved. Germline lookup yields CDR1 LGHNA and CDR2 YSLEER. V lost 0 bases to trimming and J lost 3 bases, with 6 bases between them. The CDR3 has 13 residues. For the CDR3, the DNA is TGCGCCAGCAGCCAAGAATGGCGCTACGAGCAGTACTTC. Protein sequence: CASSQEWRYEQYF.

The J gene is TRBJ2-2, the V gene TRBV5-1, with 10 bases identical to TRBD2. V trimming: 5 bases; J trimming: 4 bases; junction bases outside the gene matches: 11. This CDR3 is built from 17 residues. Germline V lookup: CDR1 SGHRS, CDR2 YFSETQ. This CDR3 reads CASRDSTGLAITGELFF. The CDR3 coding sequence is TGCGCCAGCAGAGACTCAACGGGACTAGCGATCACCGGGGAGCTGTTTTTT.

The chain has TRBV5-4 and TRBJ2-2; possible D gene TRBD1, 6 bases. CDR1 is SGHNT, CDR2 YYREEE, per germline (reference sequence). V lost 2 bases and J lost 1, with 9 bases in between. The CDR3 is 15 amino acids. This chain's CDR3 is CASSFTGRNTGELFF. The CDR3 coding sequence is TGTGCCAGCAGCTTTACAGGGCGGAACACCGGGGAGCTGTTTTTT. Complete variable domain (other parts from reference TRBV5-4 and TRBJ2-2): ETGVTQSPTHLIKTRGQQVTLRCSSQSGHNTVSWYQQALGQGPQFIFQYYREEENGRGNFPPRFSGLQFPNYSSELNVNALELDDSALYLCASSFTGRNTGELFFGEGSRLTVL.

The rearrangement uses TRBV7-2 and TRBJ2-5, with D hard to call. CDR3 length equals 11 residues. Germline V gives CDR1 SGHTA, CDR2 FQGNSA. V lost 4 bases and J 9 bases, leaving 9 bases between the germline ends. DNA for the CDR3: TGTGCCAGCAGCTCCCCCCTGGCCCAGTACTTC. Amino acids: CASSSPLAQYF.

V usage is TRBV4-1 and J usage is TRBJ1-6; D is unclear. The germline V gene has CDR1 MGHRA and CDR2 YSYEKL. The CDR3 has 17 residues. The ends were cut back, 1 base at V and 7 bases at J, with 17 bases in the middle. CDR3 DNA sequence: TGCGCCAGCAGCCAAGTCGTCTCTGGTAAGGGAAATTCACCCCTCCACTTT. As protein: CASSQVVSGKGNSPLHF.

This rearrangement joins TRBV30 to TRBJ1-1, with a tentative D call TRBD1 (5 bases). Germline V lookup: CDR1 GTSNPN, CDR2 SVGIG (reference sequence). This CDR3 spans 12 amino acids. With 1 base removed from V and 9 bases from J, the gap between germline ends came to 12 bases. In DNA, the CDR3 is TGTGCCTGGAGTGGCCCGGGACCTAAAGCTTTCTTT. Translated: CAWSGPGPKAFF.

The CDR3 sequence is CASSDLSSYNSPLHF. The CDR3 coding sequence is TGTGCCAGCAGTGACCTGAGCTCCTATAATTCACCCCTCCACTTT. The chain couples TRBV6-1 to TRBJ1-6; D is unclear. The CDR3 consists of 15 residues. V lost 3 bases to trimming and J lost 0 bases, with 6 bases between them. From germline, CDR1 is MNHNS and CDR2 SASEGT.

The chain uses TRBV4-2 and TRBJ2-1; TRBD1 matches 7 bases. The V gene's germline CDR1 is LGHNA and CDR2 YNFKEQ. The CDR3 sequence is 16 residues long. V gave up 0 bases and J gave up 7 bases; unmatched junction bases: 9. CDR3 amino acids: CASSQDTQGLINEQFF. In DNA form, the CDR3 reads TGTGCCAGCAGCCAAGATACACAGGGGCTCATTAATGAGCAGTTCTTC.

The genes are TRBV30 and TRBJ2-3, with D perhaps TRBD1 or TRBD2 (5 bases each). Trimming removed 4 bases at V and 0 bases at J, with 11 bases between. Looked up from germline, CDR1 is GTSNPN and CDR2 is SVGIG (reference sequence). This CDR3 has 14 residues. The CDR3 DNA follows: TGTGCCTGGAATCAGGGAGCCAGCACAGATACGCAGTATTTT. Its translation: CAWNQGASTDTQYF.

This clone was picked up one time. The V call is TRBV5-1, the J call TRBJ2-3; a possible D gene is TRBD2 (6 bases). V lost 0 bases and J lost 2, with 16 bases in between. The CDR3 is 17 residues long. Germline V lookup: CDR1 SGHRS, CDR2 YFSETQ. The CDR3 region is CASSLVGLSRVTDTQYF. The CDR3 nucleotides read TGCGCCAGCAGCTTGGTGGGACTCAGCAGGGTCACAGATACGCAGTATTTT.

The gene calls are TRBV7-8 and TRBJ2-1, with 8 bases aligning to TRBD2. V gave up 1 base and J gave up 3 bases; unmatched junction bases: 2. The CDR3 consists of 15 residues. Germline lookup yields CDR1 SGHVS and CDR2 FQNEAQ. The CDR3 region has the DNA TGTGCCAGCAGCTTAGTAGCGGGGAACTACAATGAGCAGTTCTTC. It codes for CASSLVAGNYNEQFF.

V and J are TRBV5-4 and TRBJ2-6; TRBD1 agrees at 7 bases. The CDR3 covers 16 residues. The trim removed 3 bases at V and 0 bases at J, leaving 3 bases unmatched. The germline gives CDR1 SGHNT, CDR2 YYREEE (reference sequence). CDR3: CASSWGQLSGANVLTF. The CDR3, as DNA: TGTGCCAGCAGCTGGGGACAGCTCTCTGGGGCCAACGTCCTGACTTTC.

The chain has TRBV6-5 and TRBJ1-5, with D possibly being TRBD1 (5 bases). Germline CDR1 is MNHEY and CDR2 is SVGAGI. V lost 2 bases, J lost 2 bases, and 10 bases lay in between. This CDR3 spans 15 amino acids. The chain's CDR3 is CASSYRGGGNQPQHF. The CDR3 region has the DNA TGTGCCAGCAGTTACAGGGGTGGGGGCAATCAGCCCCAGCATTTT.

This clone was seen more than once but under ten times. V is TRBV20-1 and J is TRBJ2-1, with 7 bases identical to TRBD2. The germline V gene has CDR1 DFQATT and CDR2 SNEGSKA (reference sequence). CDR3 length: 11 amino acids. V was clipped by 6 bases and J by 15 bases; unmatched bases: 11. The CDR3 DNA sequence: TGCAGTGCGTGGACTAGTCAGGCTCGGTTCTTC. Its protein product is CSAWTSQARFF.

The chain links TRBV4-3 to TRBJ1-6; possible D gene TRBD1, 6 bases. The CDR3 runs 15 residues. V was trimmed by 1 base and J by 6 bases, leaving 10 bases between them. Per germline, CDR1 LGHNA and CDR2 YSLEER. This CDR3 is CASSQVYRVNSPLHF. The CDR3, as DNA: TGCGCCAGCAGCCAAGTGTACAGGGTTAATTCACCCCTCCACTTT.

CDR3 nucleotides: TGTGCCAGCTCACCACCAGGGAGTATCTACACTGAAGCTTTCTTT. Amino acids: CASSPPGSIYTEAFF. The chain combines TRBV18 with TRBJ1-1; D gene ambiguous. Trimming stripped 0 bases from V and 3 bases from J, with 11 bases between. The CDR3 covers 15 residues. The germline CDR1 and CDR2 sequences are KGHSH and LQKENI.

The chain is built from TRBV7-8 and TRBJ2-7; D is uncertain. In germline, CDR1 is SGHVS, CDR2 FQNEAQ. V gave up 5 bases and J gave up 11 bases, with 13 bases separating them. The CDR3 length is 11 residues. The CDR3 sequence is CASSSFGWKYF. The CDR3 DNA sequence: TGTGCCAGCAGCAGCTTTGGGTGGAAGTACTTC.

This clone is categorized as medium-sized. CDR3 in amino acids: CASSQTGTGYGYTF. In nucleotides, the CDR3 is TGTGCCAGCTCTCAAACCGGGACAGGCTATGGCTACACCTTC. This chain uses TRBV6-5 with TRBJ1-2, with 8 bases lining up with TRBD1. V dropped 8 bases and J dropped 4; count of bases not matched to a gene: 9. Germline V gene data show CDR1 as MNHEY and CDR2 as SVGAGI. CDR3 length: 14 residues.

This rearrangement joins TRBV18 to TRBJ1-4; 9 bases are a match to TRBD1. V shed 5 bases, J shed 8 bases, and the junction held 6 bases outside the gene matches. Looked up from germline, CDR1 is KGHSH and CDR2 is LQKENI. The length of the CDR3 is 14 residues. DNA of the CDR3: TGTGCCAGCTCATTCCACAGGGGGCAAGAAAAACTGTTTTTT. It is translated as CASSFHRGQEKLFF. Looking up the rest from reference TRBV18 and TRBJ1-4 gives the full variable domain: NAGVMQNPRHLVRRRGQEARLRCSPMKGHSHVYWYRQLPEEGLKFMVYLQKENIIDESGMPKERFSAEFPKEGPSILRIQQVVRGDSAAYFCASSFHRGQEKLFFGSGTQLSVL.

This clone was counted between two and nine times. Different DNA sequences within this sample yield the same CDR3. The chain joins TRBV9 to TRBJ2-7; D ambiguous. The V and J ends lost 2 bases and 4 bases respectively, with 10 bases between them. The CDR3 sequence is 13 residues long. Germline lookup yields CDR1 SGDLS and CDR2 YYNGEE. The CDR3 DNA reads as TGTGCCAGCAGCGTTGGCCCCACATACGAGCAGTACTTC. The encoded protein is CASSVGPTYEQYF. Looking up the rest from reference TRBV9 and TRBJ2-7 gives the full variable domain: DSGVTQTPKHLITATGQRVTLRCSPRSGDLSVYWYQQSLDQGLQFLIQYYNGEERAKGNILERFSAQQFPDLHSELNLSSLELGDSALYFCASSVGPTYEQYFGPGTRLTVT.

This clone was observed a single time. The rearrangement links TRBV15 to TRBJ1-5; D call uncertain. Germline V gives CDR1 LNHNV, CDR2 YYDKDF (reference sequence). V lost 0 bases and J lost 4, with 13 bases in between. The CDR3 consists of 16 residues. CDR3 in DNA: TGTGCCACCAGCAGAGATCAGGAAGCGGGGAATCAGCCCCAGCATTTT. Its protein is CATSRDQEAGNQPQHF.

The rearrangement uses TRBV18 and TRBJ2-5; TRBD2 aligns across 8 bases. The CDR3 runs to 15 residues. Trimming at V came to 1 base and at J to 0 bases, leaving 1 base not matched to a gene. Per germline, CDR1 KGHSH and CDR2 LQKENI. This CDR3 is CASSPLAGHQETQYF. CDR3 nucleotide sequence: TGTGCCAGCTCACCACTAGCGGGGCACCAAGAGACCCAGTACTTC.

This rearrangement joins TRBV19 to TRBJ1-2; D gene unclear. V shed 3 bases and J shed 8 bases, with 13 bases lying between them. The CDR3 loop spans 13 amino acids. The V gene's germline CDR1 is LNHDA and CDR2 SQIVND (reference sequence). The CDR3, as DNA: TGTGCCAGTAGTATCACGTCTCGAGGAGGCTACACCTTC. Protein sequence: CASSITSRGGYTF.

The CDR3 DNA follows: TGTGCCAGCAGTGGGACAGGGAACTACGAGCAGTACTTC. As protein: CASSGTGNYEQYF. The chain employs TRBV25-1 and TRBJ2-7; 8 bases match TRBD1. The CDR3 loop spans 13 amino acids. Germline V gene sequence: CDR1 MGHDK, CDR2 SYGVNS. V lost 4 bases to trimming and J lost 3 bases; unmatched junction nucleotides: 2.

J is TRBJ2-3 and V is TRBV5-4; 14 nucleotides agree with TRBD2. The germline V gene encodes CDR1 SGHNT and CDR2 YYREEE (reference sequence). V was pared by 3 bases and J by 6 bases, with 9 bases of the junction left unmatched. The length of the CDR3 is 17 residues. CDR3 in DNA: TGTGCCAGCAGCTGGGGACTAGCGGGGGCACAAGGGGATACGCAGTATTTT. Residues: CASSWGLAGAQGDTQYF.

This chain uses TRBV6-6 with TRBJ1-3; a possible D gene is TRBD1 (5 bases). This CDR3 has 16 residues. The ends were cut back, 0 bases at V and 1 base at J, with 10 bases in the middle. Germline V gene sequence: CDR1 MNHNY, CDR2 SVGAGI (reference sequence). The DNA of the CDR3 is TGTGCCAGCAGTTACTCGAGCAGGGCGTCTGGAAACACCATATATTTT. Its protein product is CASSYSSRASGNTIYF.